The T cell receptor beta chain described here comes from a study of blood T cell repertoires in COVID-19. Study-wide context: The United States, Italy and Spain supplied acute and convalescent COVID-19 samples. PBMCs, B-cell-depleted T cells, or T cells provided the cDNA or gDNA that made up the material.

This clone came up a few times. Sequenced by immunoSEQ multiplex PCR; TCRdb stores in-frame clones only, minus some. The sample has over 300,000 clones; 65% to 90% are singletons. This CDR3 has 17 amino acids. V lost 6 bases, J lost 7 bases, and 16 bases stayed unmatched. CDR1 SGHVS and CDR2 FQNEAQ come from the germline V gene. The V call is TRBV7-8, the J call TRBJ1-5; TRBD1 agrees at 9 bases. Sequenced material: peripheral blood. The receptor's source is a human donor in a cohort sampled during active COVID-19. DNA of the CDR3: TGTGCCAGCAGGTCCGGTGGTCCCGGGACAGGGAAACAGCCCCAGCATTTT. Translation gives CASRSGGPGTGKQPQHF.